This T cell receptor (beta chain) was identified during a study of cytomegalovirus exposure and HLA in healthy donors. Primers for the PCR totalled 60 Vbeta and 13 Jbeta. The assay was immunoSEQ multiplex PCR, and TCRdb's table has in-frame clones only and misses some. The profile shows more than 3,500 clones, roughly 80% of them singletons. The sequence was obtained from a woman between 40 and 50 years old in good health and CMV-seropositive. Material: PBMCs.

In nucleotides, the CDR3 is TGCAGCGTGGCCAGGGGGTGGTCGAACGAGCAGTACTTC. It specifies CSVARGWSNEQYF. V usage is TRBV29-1 and J usage is TRBJ2-7; TRBD1 agrees at 7 bases. Germline V gene data show CDR1 as SQVTM and CDR2 as ANQGSEA. V shed 6 bases, J shed 5 bases, and the junction held 10 bases outside the gene matches. The CDR3 consists of 13 residues.